These 3 T cell receptor beta chains were sequenced from one sample in a study of blood T cells in healthy people across ages. The second PCR ran about 6 to 12 cycles with a sample-barcoded 5' primer and J-beta primers. TCRdb used MiXCR to reprocess the 5' RACE reads, holding one entry per CDR3 protein. The data show 1.5 million to 2 million distinct CDR3 sequences, about two fifths seen once. The specimen sequenced was blood. These receptors were obtained from a human donor in good health.

For the CDR3, the DNA is TGTGCCACCAGCAGAGCTTTAGGGGGTGTGAGCGGCTACACCTTC. Amino acid sequence: CATSRALGGVSGYTF. The V gene is TRBV15, the J gene TRBJ1-2; D perhaps matches TRBD1 (6 bases). Germline V gives CDR1 LNHNV, CDR2 YYDKDF (reference sequence). The CDR3 runs 15 residues. Deletions cut 1 base from V and 8 bases from J, with 17 bases between.

This clonotype appeared a few times. The CDR3 region is CASSLWVDRGSYTF. The CDR3 coding sequence is TGTGCCAGCAGTTTATGGGTCGACAGGGGTAGCTACACCTTC. The chain employs TRBV27 and TRBJ1-2, with 8 bases matching TRBD1. CDR1 is MNHEY and CDR2 is SMNVEV in the germline V gene (reference sequence). J was trimmed by 9 bases and V by 1 base; bases with no gene match: 7. The CDR3 consists of 14 residues.

This chain joins TRBV20-1 and TRBJ2-4, with 7 bases fitting TRBD1. Trimming at V came to 2 bases and at J to 13 bases, leaving 8 bases not matched to a gene. The germline CDR1 and CDR2 sequences are DFQATT and SNEGSKA (reference sequence). The CDR3 has 12 amino acids. The CDR3 DNA reads as TGCAGTGCTAGAACAGGGGCCGGGCCCCAGTACTTC. It codes for CSARTGAGPQYF.